The T cell receptor (beta chain) described here comes from a study of blood T cells in healthy people across ages. This clonotype has only a few counts. After removal of 5 bases from V and 3 bases from J, the junction contained 2 bases not matched to a gene. CDR3 length: 12 amino acids. Per the germline V gene, CDR1 is DFQATT and CDR2 is SNEGSKA (reference sequence). The authors ran a second PCR of about 7 to 11 cycles using a sample-barcoded 5' primer and a J-beta primer mix. There were at least 3 million CDR3-containing paired-end reads obtained from each sample. TCRdb reprocessed the 5' RACE reads with MiXCR, giving one entry per CDR3 protein. The data show hundreds of thousands of distinct CDR3 sequences, approximately 52% seen once.

The TCR comes from a woman of 80 years or more in good health. Input material: blood. V and J are TRBV20-1 and TRBJ2-3, with 7 bases fitting TRBD2. In DNA, the CDR3 is TGCAGTGCTGGGGAGGGGACAGATACGCAGTATTTT. It is translated as CSAGEGTDTQYF.